Here is one T cell receptor beta chain with its context. No antigen is known for it. One base separates it from a far larger clone, so it is likely a read error. Time point noted: newly diagnosed GD, antithyroid drugs for less than 3 months. The TCR library was made from RNA extracted from PBMCs. These data belong to a study of regulatory T cells in long-lasting Graves disease. Looking at the study overall: Newly diagnosed Graves' patients took antithyroid drugs under 3 months. The study's findings and limits: With approximately 2,800 shared public clonotypes, persistent patients exceeded new patients, who shared just over 950.

Investigators prepared the TCR beta libraries by applying iRepertoire HTBI primers and Arm-PCR of CDR3 regions. TCRdb recomputed calls from the multiplex PCR reads with MiXCR, one row per CDR3 protein. The sample includes approximately 360,000 distinct CDR3 sequences, 12% of them seen just once. This sample also appeared in a second study, on T cells in Graves' hyperthyroidism and ophthalmopathy. That publication notes: A model built on 13 V-J features separated ophthalmopathy from stable hyperthyroidism.

The material was peripheral blood mononuclear cells (PBMCs), obtained at new diagnosis, from a patient treated with antithyroid drugs. The receptor was isolated from a woman between 18 and 30 years old with Graves disease.

CDR3 DNA sequence: TGTGCCAGCAGTCATGCGGGAAACACTGAAGCTTTCTTT. This gives the protein CASSHAGNTEAFF. The chain couples TRBV6-2 or TRBV6-3 to TRBJ1-1; unclear D gene. With 5 bases removed from V and 2 bases from J, the gap between germline ends came to 9 bases. From germline, CDR1 is MNHEY and CDR2 SVGEGT. The CDR3 is 13 amino acids.